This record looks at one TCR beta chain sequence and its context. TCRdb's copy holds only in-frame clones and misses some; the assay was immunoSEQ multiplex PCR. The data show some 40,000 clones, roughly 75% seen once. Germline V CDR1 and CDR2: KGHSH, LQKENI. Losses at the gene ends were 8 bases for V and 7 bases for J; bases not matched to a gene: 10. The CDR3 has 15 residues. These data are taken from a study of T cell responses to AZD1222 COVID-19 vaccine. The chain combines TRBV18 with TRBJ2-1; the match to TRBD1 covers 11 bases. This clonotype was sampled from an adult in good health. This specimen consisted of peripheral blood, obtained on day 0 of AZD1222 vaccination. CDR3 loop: CASARGGTGGNEQFF. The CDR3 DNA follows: TGTGCCAGCGCCCGCGGTGGGACAGGGGGTAATGAGCAGTTCTTC.